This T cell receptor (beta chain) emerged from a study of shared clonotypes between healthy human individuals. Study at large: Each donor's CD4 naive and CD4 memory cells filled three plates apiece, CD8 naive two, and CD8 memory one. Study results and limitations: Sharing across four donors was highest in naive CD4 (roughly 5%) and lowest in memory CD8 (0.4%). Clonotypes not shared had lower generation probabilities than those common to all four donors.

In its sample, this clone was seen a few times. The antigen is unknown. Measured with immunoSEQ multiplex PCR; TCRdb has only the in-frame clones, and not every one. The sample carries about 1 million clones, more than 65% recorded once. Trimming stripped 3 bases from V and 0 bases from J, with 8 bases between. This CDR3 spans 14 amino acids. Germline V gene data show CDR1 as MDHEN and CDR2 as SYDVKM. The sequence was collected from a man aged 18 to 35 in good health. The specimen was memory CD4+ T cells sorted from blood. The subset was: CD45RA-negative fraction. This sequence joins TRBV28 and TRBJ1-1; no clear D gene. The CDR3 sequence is CASSLWQMNTEAFF. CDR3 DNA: TGTGCCAGCAGTTTGTGGCAGATGAACACTGAAGCTTTCTTT.